The sequence of this T cell receptor beta chain was determined in a study of CD8 T cells in Susac syndrome. Germline CDR1 SGHVS, CDR2 FQNEAQ. The CDR3 contains 16 residues. V lost 2 bases and J 3 bases, leaving 14 bases between the germline ends. RNA, at about 0.45 to 1 ug, was reverse transcribed with random hexamers. An immunoSEQ multiplex PCR generated amplified TCR beta CDR3 products spanning 54 Vbeta and 13 Jbeta. TCRdb passed the immunoSEQ multiplex PCR reads through MiXCR, listing each CDR3 protein once. In the table there are 95,000 to 150,000 distinct CDR3 sequences, 94% of which are singletons.

Material for sequencing was CD4+ T cells from PBMCs. The chain joins TRBV7-8 to TRBJ1-5; D is undetermined. The sequence came from a human donor in good health. In nucleotides, the CDR3 is TGTGCCAGCAGCTTACTACCCGGGCAGAACAATCAGCCCCAGCATTTT. This translates into CASSLLPGQNNQPQHF.